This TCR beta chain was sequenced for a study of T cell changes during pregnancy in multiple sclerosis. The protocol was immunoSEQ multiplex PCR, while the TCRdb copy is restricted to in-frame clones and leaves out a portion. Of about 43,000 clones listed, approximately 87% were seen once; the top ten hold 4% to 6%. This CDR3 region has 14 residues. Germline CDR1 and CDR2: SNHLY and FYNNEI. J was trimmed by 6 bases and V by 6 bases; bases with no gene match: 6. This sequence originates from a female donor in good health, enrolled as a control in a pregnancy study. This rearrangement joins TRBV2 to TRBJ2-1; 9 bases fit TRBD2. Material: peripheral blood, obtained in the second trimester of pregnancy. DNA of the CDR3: TGTGCCAGCAGGACGGGACTAGCAGCCAATGAGCAGTTCTTC. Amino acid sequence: CASRTGLAANEQFF.